The clone carrying this T cell receptor beta chain was detected only once. Antigen: not known. The entry originates in a study of T cell responses to AZD1222 COVID-19 vaccine. TCRdb's table, derived via immunoSEQ multiplex PCR, lists solely in-frame clones and lacks some. The table records approximately 110,000 clones, under 95% of them present only once. Regarding the study as a whole: With two AZD1222 doses given, Spike-specific TCR breadth and depth both rose.

V was trimmed by 3 bases and J by 4 bases, leaving 9 bases between them. Germline CDR1 KGHSH, CDR2 LQKENI. The CDR3 has 13 residues. This TCR derives from an adult in good health. The genes are TRBV18 and TRBJ1-2; no reliable D call. Sequenced material: peripheral blood, taken on day 0 of AZD1222 vaccination. CDR3 nucleotide sequence: TGTGCCAGCTCACCCGACGGAAGCTATGGCTACACCTTC. It yields the protein CASSPDGSYGYTF.